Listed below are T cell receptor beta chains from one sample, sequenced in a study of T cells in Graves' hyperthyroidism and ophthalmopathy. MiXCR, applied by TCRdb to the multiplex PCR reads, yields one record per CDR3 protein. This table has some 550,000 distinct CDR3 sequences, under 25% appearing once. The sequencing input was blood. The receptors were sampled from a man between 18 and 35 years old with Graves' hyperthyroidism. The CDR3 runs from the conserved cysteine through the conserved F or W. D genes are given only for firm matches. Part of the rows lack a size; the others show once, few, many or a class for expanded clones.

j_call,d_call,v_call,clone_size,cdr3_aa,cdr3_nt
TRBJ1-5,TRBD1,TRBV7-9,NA,CASSPLEGAEQPQHF,TGTGCCAGCAGCCCCTTGGAGGGGGCTGAGCAGCCCCAGCATTTT
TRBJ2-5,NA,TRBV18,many,CASSPPNGGVETQYF,TGTGCCAGCTCACCACCGAATGGAGGGGTCGAGACCCAGTACTTC
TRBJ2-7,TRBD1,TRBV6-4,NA,CASSARSTFIRDSLTLEQYF,TGTGCCAGCAGTGCTCGTTCCACCTTTATTAGGGACAGCTTGACCCTGGAGCAGTACTTC
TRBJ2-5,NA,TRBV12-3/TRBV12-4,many,CASSFESQKTQYF,TGTGCCAGCAGTTTCGAGAGCCAGAAGACCCAGTACTTC
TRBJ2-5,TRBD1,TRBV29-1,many,CSVEPRTGDRETQYF,TGCAGCGTTGAACCCAGGACAGGGGACCGGGAGACCCAGTACTTC
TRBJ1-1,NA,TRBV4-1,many,CASSHRKRGPVPLDTEAFF,TGCGCCAGCAGCCATCGTAAAAGGGGTCCCGTGCCTTTGGACACTGAAGCTTTCTTT
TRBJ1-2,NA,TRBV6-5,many,CASSLREGNGYTF,TGTGCCAGCAGCTTACGGGAGGGGAATGGCTACACCTTC
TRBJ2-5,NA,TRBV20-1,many,CSVSDTGRETQYF,TGCAGTGTTTCCGATACGGGTCGGGAGACCCAGTACTTC
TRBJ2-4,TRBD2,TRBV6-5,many,CASSWEEGGGAKNIQYF,TGTGCCAGCAGTTGGGAAGAAGGCGGGGGGGCCAAAAACATTCAGTACTTC
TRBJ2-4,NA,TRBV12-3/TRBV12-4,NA,CASSFGVKNIQYF,TGTGCCAGCAGTTTCGGGGTAAAAAACATTCAGTACTTC
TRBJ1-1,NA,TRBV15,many,CATHRKGTEAFF,TGTGCCACTCACAGGAAGGGAACTGAAGCTTTCTTT
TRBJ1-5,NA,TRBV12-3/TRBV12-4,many,CASSFSTGNQPQHF,TGTGCCAGCAGTTTTTCGACGGGCAATCAGCCCCAGCATTTT
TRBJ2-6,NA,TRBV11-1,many,CASSLTRMGRRSGANVLTF,TGTGCCAGCAGCTTGACGAGAATGGGACGGAGATCTGGGGCCAACGTCCTGACTTTC
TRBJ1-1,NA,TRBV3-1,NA,CASSQDILNTEAFF,TGTGCCAGCAGCCAAGATATCTTGAACACTGAAGCTTTCTTT
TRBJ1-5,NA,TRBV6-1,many,CAICVGSSNQPQHF,TGTGCCATCTGCGTAGGGTCAAGCAATCAGCCCCAGCATTTT
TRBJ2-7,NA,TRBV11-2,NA,CASSLEPGSSCEQYF,TGTGCCAGCAGCTTAGAGCCAGGGAGCTCCTGCGAGCAGTACTTC
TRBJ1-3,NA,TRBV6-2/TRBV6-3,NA,CASSRIMTGASGNTIYF,TGTGCCAGCTCCCGAATAATGACAGGCGCATCGGGAAACACCATATATTTT
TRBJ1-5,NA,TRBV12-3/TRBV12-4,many,CASSLGRLGSNQPQHF,TGTGCCAGCAGTTTAGGCAGGCTTGGTAGCAATCAGCCCCAGCATTTT
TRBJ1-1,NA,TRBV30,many,CAWTEIMNTEAFF,TGTGCCTGGACAGAAATCATGAACACTGAAGCTTTCTTT